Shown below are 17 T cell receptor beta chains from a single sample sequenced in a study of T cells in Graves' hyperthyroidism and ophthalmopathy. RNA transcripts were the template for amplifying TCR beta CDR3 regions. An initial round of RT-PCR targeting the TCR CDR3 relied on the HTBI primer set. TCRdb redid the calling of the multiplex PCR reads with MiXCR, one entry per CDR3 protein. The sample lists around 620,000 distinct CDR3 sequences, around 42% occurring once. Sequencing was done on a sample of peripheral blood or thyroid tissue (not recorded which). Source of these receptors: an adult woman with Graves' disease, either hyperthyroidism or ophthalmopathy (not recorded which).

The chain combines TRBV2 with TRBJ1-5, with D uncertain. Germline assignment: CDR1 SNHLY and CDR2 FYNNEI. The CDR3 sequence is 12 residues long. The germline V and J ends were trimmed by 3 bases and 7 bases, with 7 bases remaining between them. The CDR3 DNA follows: TGTGCCAGCAGTGAGGGGTTGCAGCCCCAGCATTTT. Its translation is CASSEGLQPQHF. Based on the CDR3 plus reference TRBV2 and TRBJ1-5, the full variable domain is EPEVTQTPSHQVTQMGQEVILRCVPISNHLYFYWYRQILGQKVEFLVSFYNNEISEKSEIFDDQFSVERPDGSNFTLKIRSTKLEDSAMYFCASSEGLQPQHFGDGTRLSIL.

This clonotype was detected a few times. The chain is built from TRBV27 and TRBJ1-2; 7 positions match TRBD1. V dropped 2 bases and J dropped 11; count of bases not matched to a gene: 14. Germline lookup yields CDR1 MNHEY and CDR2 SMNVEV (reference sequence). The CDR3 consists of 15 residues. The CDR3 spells CASSLITGAGISYTF. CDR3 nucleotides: TGTGCCAGCAGTTTAATTACAGGGGCAGGGATAAGTTACACCTTC.

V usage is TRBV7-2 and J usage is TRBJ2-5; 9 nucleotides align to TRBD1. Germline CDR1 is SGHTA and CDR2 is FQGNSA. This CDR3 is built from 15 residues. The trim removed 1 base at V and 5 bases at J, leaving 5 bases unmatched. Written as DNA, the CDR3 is TGTGCCAGCAGCTTAGTACAGGGGGCCTGGGAGACCCAGTACTTC. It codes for CASSLVQGAWETQYF.

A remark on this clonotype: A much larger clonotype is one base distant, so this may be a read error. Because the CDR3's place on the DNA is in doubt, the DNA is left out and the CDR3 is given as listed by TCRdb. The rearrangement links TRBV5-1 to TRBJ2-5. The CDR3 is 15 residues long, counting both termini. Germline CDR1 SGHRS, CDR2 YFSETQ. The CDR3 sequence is CANSFGPGTQETQYF.

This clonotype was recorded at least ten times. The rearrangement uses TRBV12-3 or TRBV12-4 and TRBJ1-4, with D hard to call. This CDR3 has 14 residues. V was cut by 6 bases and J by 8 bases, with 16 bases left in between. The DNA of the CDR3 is TGTGCCAGCAGGCCCCGGGCCAGAGGGGAAAAACTGTTTTTT. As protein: CASRPRARGEKLFF.

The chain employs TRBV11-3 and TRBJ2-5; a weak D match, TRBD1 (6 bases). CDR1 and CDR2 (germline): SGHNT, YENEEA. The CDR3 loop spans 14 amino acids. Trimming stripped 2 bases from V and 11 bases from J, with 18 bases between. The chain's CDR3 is CASSLFWQQGNQYF. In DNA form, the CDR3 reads TGTGCCAGCAGCTTATTTTGGCAGCAGGGGAATCAGTACTTC.

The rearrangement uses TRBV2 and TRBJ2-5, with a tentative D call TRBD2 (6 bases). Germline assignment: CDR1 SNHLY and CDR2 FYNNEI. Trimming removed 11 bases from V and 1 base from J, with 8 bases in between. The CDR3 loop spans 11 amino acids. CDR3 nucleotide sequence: TGTGCCGGAGGGTTCCAAGAGACCCAGTACTTC. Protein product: CAGGFQETQYF.

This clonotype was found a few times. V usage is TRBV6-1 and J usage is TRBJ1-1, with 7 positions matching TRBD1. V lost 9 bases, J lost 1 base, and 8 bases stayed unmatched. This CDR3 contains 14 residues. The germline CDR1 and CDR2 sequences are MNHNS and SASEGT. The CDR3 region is CASELDRANTEAFF. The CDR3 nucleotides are TGTGCCAGTGAACTTGACAGGGCGAACACTGAAGCTTTCTTT.

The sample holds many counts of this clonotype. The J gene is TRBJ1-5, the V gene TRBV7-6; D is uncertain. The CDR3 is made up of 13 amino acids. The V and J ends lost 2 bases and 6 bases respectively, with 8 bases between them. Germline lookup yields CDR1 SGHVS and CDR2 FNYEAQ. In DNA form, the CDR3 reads TGTGCCAGCAGCTTAAATAACGTTCAGCCCCAGCATTTT. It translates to CASSLNNVQPQHF.

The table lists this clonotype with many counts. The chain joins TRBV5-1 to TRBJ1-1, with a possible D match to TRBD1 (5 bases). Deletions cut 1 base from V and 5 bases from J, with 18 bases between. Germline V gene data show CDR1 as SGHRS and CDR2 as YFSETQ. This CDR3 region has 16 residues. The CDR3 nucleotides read TGCGCCAGCAGCTTGTCTGGGGGGGGAACGAGGACTGAAGCTTTCTTT. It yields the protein CASSLSGGGTRTEAFF.

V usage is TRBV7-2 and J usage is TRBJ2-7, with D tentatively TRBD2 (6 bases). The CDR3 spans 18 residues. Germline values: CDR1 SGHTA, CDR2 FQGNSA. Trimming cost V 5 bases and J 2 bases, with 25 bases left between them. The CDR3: CASSLRPGATGVPYEQYF. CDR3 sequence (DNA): TGTGCCAGCAGCCTCCGACCGGGAGCTACGGGAGTACCCTACGAGCAGTACTTC.

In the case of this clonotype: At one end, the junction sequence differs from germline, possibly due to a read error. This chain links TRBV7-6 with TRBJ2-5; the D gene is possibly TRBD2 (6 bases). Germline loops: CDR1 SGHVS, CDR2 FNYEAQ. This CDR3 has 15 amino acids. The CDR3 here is CASRLARISGETQYF. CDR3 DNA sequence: TGTGCCAGCAGATTAGCGCGAATTAGCGGAGAGACTCAGTACTTC.

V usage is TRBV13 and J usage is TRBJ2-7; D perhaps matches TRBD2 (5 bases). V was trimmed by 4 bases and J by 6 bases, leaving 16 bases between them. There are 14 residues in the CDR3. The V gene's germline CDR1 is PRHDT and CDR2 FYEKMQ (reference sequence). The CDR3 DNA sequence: TGTGCCAGCAGCTCCCTCGGAGGTATGACCGAGCAGTACTTC. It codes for CASSSLGGMTEQYF.

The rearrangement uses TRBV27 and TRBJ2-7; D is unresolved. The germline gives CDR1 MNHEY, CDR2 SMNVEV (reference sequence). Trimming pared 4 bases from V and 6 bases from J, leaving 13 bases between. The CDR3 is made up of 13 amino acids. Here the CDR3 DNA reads TGTGCCAGCAGTTCCCCCCTTTCCCTCGAGCAGTACTTC. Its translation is CASSSPLSLEQYF.

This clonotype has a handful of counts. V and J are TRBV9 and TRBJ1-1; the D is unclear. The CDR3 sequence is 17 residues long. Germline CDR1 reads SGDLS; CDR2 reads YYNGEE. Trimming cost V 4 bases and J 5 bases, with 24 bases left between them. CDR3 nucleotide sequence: TGTGCCAGCAGCCATCCTCGGGCCCGAATGGGGAAAACTGAAGCTTTCTTT. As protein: CASSHPRARMGKTEAFF.

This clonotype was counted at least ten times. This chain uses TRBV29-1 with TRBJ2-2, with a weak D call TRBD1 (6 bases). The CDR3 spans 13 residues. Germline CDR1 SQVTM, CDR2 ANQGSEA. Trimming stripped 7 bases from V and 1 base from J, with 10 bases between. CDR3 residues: CSAEGGNTGELFF. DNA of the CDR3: TGCAGCGCCGAAGGGGGGAACACCGGGGAGCTGTTTTTT.

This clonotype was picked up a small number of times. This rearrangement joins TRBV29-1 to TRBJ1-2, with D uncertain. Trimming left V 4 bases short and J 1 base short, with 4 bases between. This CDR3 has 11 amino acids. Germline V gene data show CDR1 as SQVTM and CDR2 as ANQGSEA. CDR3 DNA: TGCAGCGTTGCAGATAACTATGGCTACACCTTC. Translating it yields CSVADNYGYTF.